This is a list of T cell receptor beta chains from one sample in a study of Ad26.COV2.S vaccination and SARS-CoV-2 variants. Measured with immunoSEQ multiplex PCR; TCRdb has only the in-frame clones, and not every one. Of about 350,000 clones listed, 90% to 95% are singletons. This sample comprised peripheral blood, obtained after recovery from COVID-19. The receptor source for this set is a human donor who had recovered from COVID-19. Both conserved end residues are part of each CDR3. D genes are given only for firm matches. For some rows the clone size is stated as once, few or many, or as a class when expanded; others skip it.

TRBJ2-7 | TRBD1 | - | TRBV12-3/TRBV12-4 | CASSNRGVNEQYF | TGTGCCAGCAGTAACAGGGGAGTGAACGAGCAGTACTTC
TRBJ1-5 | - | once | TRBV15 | CATSRELNSNQPQHF | TGTGCCACCAGCAGAGAGTTAAATAGCAATCAGCCCCAGCATTTT
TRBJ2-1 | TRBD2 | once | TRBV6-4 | CASQGASGGSTSNEQFF | TGTGCCAGCCAAGGGGCTAGCGGGGGCTCTACCTCCAATGAGCAGTTCTTC
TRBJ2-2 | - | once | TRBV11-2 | CASYEGPGELFF | TGTGCCAGCTATGAGGGACCCGGGGAGCTGTTTTTT
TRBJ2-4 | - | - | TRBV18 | CASSARDKLAKNIQYF | TGTGCCAGCTCAGCCCGGGACAAGCTAGCCAAAAACATTCAGTACTTC
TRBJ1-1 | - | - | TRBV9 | CASSANSGSMNTEAFF | TGTGCCAGCAGCGCGAACAGCGGCAGCATGAACACTGAAGCTTTCTTT
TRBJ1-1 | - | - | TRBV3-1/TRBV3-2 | CASSPIRGGAGTEAFF | TGTGCCAGCAGCCCTATCCGGGGGGGCGCAGGGACTGAAGCTTTCTTT
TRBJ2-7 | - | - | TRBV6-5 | CASSYVGTRSSYEQYF | TGTGCCAGCAGTTACGTTGGGACAAGGAGCTCCTACGAGCAGTACTTC
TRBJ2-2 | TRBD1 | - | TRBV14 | CASSQTGGLTAGELFF | TGTGCCAGCAGCCAAACAGGGGGCTTAACGGCCGGGGAGCTGTTTTTT
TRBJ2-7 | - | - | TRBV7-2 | CASSIWGDAYEQYF | TGTGCCAGCAGCATCTGGGGGGATGCCTACGAGCAGTACTTC
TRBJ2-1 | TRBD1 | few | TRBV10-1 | CASRNTGEGEQFF | TGCGCCAGCAGAAACACAGGGGAAGGTGAGCAGTTCTTC
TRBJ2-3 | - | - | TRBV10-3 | CAISVRGPDTQYF | TGTGCCATCAGTGTCCGGGGCCCAGATACGCAGTATTTT
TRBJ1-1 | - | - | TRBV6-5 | CASSYSRDSTEAFF | TGTGCCAGCAGTTACTCGAGGGATAGCACTGAAGCTTTCTTT
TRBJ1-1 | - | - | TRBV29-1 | CSVEGHFMNTEAFF | TGCAGCGTTGAGGGACACTTCATGAACACTGAAGCTTTCTTT
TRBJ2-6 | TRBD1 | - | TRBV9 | CASSGGQGDSGANVLTF | TGTGCCAGCAGCGGAGGACAGGGTGACTCTGGGGCCAACGTCCTGACTTTC
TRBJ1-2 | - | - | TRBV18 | CASSRRDNGYTF | TGTGCCAGCTCACGGCGGGACAATGGCTACACCTTC
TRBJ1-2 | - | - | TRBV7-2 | CASSLQGIGYTF | TGTGCCAGCAGCCTACAGGGTATTGGCTACACCTTC
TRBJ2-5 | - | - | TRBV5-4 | CASSLDGVGETQYF | TGTGCCAGCAGCTTGGACGGGGTTGGCGAGACCCAGTACTTC
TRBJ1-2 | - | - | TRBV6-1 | CASSDQRYGYTF | TGTGCCAGCAGTGATCAAAGATATGGCTACACCTTC
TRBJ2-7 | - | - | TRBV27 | CASSWGVGMYEQYF | TGTGCCAGCAGTTGGGGGGTTGGAATGTACGAGCAGTACTTC
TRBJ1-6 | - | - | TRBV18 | CASSRKQGAVSPLHF | TGTGCCAGCTCCCGGAAACAGGGTGCGGTTTCACCCCTCCACTTT
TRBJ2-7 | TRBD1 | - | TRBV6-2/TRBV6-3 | CASSSWDREVYF | TGTGCCAGCAGTTCCTGGGACAGGGAAGTCTACTTC
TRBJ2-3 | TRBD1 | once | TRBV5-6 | CASSLVTGVGTDTQYF | TGTGCCAGCAGCTTGGTGACAGGGGTGGGCACAGATACGCAGTATTTT
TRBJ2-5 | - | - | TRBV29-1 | CSGRETQYF | TGCAGCGGCCGGGAGACCCAGTACTTC
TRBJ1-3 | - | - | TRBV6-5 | CASQQSSGNTIYF | TGTGCCAGCCAACAGAGCTCTGGAAACACCATATATTTT
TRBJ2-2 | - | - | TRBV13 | CASSGGGTTGELFF | TGTGCCAGCAGCGGGGGAGGTACCACCGGGGAGCTGTTTTTT
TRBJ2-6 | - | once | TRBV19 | CASSIGQSGANVLTF | TGTGCCAGTAGTATAGGTCAGTCTGGGGCCAACGTCCTGACTTTC
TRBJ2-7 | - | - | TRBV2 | CASSEANSLPYEQYF | TGTGCCAGCAGTGAAGCGAACAGTCTCCCCTACGAGCAGTACTTC
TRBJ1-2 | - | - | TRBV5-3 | CARSLEGEGDGYTF | TGTGCCAGAAGCTTGGAAGGGGAGGGAGATGGCTACACCTTC
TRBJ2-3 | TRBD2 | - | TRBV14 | CASSQGTSPADTQYF | TGTGCCAGCAGCCAAGGGACTAGCCCCGCGGATACGCAGTATTTT
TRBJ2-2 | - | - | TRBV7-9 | CASSLRLGELFF | TGTGCCAGCAGCCTAAGATTAGGGGAGCTGTTTTTT
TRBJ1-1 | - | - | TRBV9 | CASSVDRAQGTEAFF | TGTGCCAGCAGCGTAGACCGGGCCCAGGGGACTGAAGCTTTCTTT
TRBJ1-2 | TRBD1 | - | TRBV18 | CASSPGTDGYTF | TGTGCCAGCTCACCCGGGACAGACGGCTACACCTTC
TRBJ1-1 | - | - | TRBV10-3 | CAISGAGAMNTEAFF | TGTGCCATCAGTGGGGCTGGGGCCATGAACACTGAAGCTTTCTTT
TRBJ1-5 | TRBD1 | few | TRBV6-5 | CASSYGQGRDQPQHF | TGTGCCAGCAGTTACGGACAGGGTCGTGATCAGCCCCAGCATTTT
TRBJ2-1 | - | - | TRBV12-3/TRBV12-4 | CASSLLGWEQFF | TGTGCCAGCAGTTTACTGGGGTGGGAGCAGTTCTTC